This T cell receptor (beta chain) is from a study of cytomegalovirus exposure and HLA in healthy donors. Study overall: A later analysis reported the same platform for the 100 to 150 validation repertoires and the roughly 630 first-cohort repertoires. Study conclusions and caveats: Cytomegalovirus status, reportedly, was diagnosed with high specificity and sensitivity by the classifier.

Germline CDR1 is SGHAT and CDR2 is FQNNGV. This CDR3 comprises 13 residues. Trimming took 6 bases from V and 6 from J, leaving 14 bases between them. Data came from immunoSEQ multiplex PCR; TCRdb stores just in-frame clones and leaves some out. Of more than 250,000 clones listed, roughly 88% are singletons. Worth noting for this clone: Its matching antigen is unknown.

The chain joins TRBV11-2 to TRBJ1-1; no clear D. The TCR sequence derives from a woman aged 18-29 years in good health and CMV-seronegative. The sample comprised PBMCs. The CDR3: CASRPISRPEAFF. The CDR3 DNA is TGTGCCAGCAGGCCCATATCGAGGCCTGAAGCTTTCTTT.